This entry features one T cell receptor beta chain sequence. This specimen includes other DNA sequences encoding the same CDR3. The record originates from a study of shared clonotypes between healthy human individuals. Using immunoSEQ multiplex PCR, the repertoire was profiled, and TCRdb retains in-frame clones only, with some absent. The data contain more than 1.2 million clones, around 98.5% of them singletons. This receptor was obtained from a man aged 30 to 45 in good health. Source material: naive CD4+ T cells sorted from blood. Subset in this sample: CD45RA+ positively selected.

The CDR3 DNA sequence: TGCGCCAGCAGCTTGGTAGGGGGCAACGAAAAACTGTTTTTT. It is translated as CASSLVGGNEKLFF. The chain uses TRBV5-1 and TRBJ1-4; the match to TRBD1 covers 7 bases. The CDR3 has 14 residues. With V trimmed by 0 bases and J by 8 bases, 4 bases remained unmatched. Germline CDR1 and CDR2: SGHRS and YFSETQ.